This entry concerns a single TCR beta chain. Its antigen is not known. It was healthy bone marrow donors who served as donors. The sample belongs to a study of cytomegalovirus exposure and HLA in healthy donors. Study-level results: With high specificity and sensitivity, the classifier reportedly diagnosed cytomegalovirus status. In a later analysis, TCR beta V- and J-gene trimming was associated with a missense DCLRE1C variant.

PCR involved 60 Vbeta and 13 Jbeta primers. TCRdb's table, derived via immunoSEQ multiplex PCR, lists solely in-frame clones and lacks some. Of 180,000 or so clones listed, roughly 88% are singletons. This TCR came from a man younger than 35 in good health and CMV-seropositive. The specimen sequenced was PBMCs.

This CDR3 reads CASSATTAGALSYNEQFF. CDR3 DNA: TGTGCCAGCAGCGCCACGACCGCGGGGGCCCTCTCCTACAATGAGCAGTTCTTC. V and J are TRBV7-9 and TRBJ2-1; the D gene is possibly TRBD2 (7 bases). Per germline, CDR1 SEHNR and CDR2 FQNEAQ (reference sequence). The CDR3 length is 18 residues. The germline V and J ends were trimmed by 5 bases and 0 bases, with 20 bases remaining between them.